Given below is one T cell receptor beta chain in context. What it binds is not known. This entry belongs to a study of post-analysis software for immune sequencing data. Across the study: There were relapsing-remitting, secondary progressive and progressive-relapsing multiple sclerosis among the disease courses included. Study conclusions and caveats: Samples prepared in the same batch strongly co-clustered by F measure. Normalized Chao1 diversity was significantly reduced in patients versus controls. Five TRBV segments, TRBV5-6, TRBV5-1 and TRBV20-1 among them, were found more frequent in patients than controls.

Unique molecular identifiers were present in the TCR beta cDNA libraries. Yield was 450,000 to 650,000 cDNA molecules from roughly 0.93 to 9.6 million T cells. A single record per CDR3 protein comes from TCRdb applying MiXCR to the PCR reads. In the table there are some 800,000 distinct CDR3 sequences, just over 45% of which are singletons. This CDR3 region has 8 residues. CDR1 SQVTM and CDR2 ANQGSEA come from the germline V gene. V dropped 2 bases and J dropped 11 bases, with 3 bases sitting between them. The source of this sequence is a girl aged 5 to 17 with multiple sclerosis. Sequenced material: blood. The chain recombines TRBV29-1 with TRBJ1-1; the D is unclear. CDR3 bases: TGCAGCGTTGAACCGGCTTTCTTT. It encodes CSVEPAFF.